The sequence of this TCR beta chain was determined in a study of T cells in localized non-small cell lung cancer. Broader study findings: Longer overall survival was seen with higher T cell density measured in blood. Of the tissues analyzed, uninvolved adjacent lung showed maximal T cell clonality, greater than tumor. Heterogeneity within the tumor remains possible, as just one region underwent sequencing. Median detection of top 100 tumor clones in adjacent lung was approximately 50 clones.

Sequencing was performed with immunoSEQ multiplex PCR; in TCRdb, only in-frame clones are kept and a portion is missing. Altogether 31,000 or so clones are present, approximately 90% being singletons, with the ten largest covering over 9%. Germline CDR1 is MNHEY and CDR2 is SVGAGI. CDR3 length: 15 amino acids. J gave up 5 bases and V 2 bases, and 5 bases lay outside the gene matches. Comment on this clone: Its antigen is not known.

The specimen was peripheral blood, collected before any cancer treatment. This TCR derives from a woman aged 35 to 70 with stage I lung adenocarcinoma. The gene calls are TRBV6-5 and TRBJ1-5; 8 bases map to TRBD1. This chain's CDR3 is CASSYTRGLDQPQHF. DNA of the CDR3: TGTGCCAGCAGTTACACCAGGGGGCTTGATCAGCCCCAGCATTTT.